This record covers a single T cell receptor beta chain. Its target is unknown. Treatment given: about 20 received Ad26.COV2.S at low or high dose, single or two shots; several received placebo; per-sample allocation not given. Following the first vaccine or placebo injection, samples were taken on day 63. An Ad26 vector that expressed Wuhan-strain SARS-CoV-2 spike constituted the vaccine. Data came from immunoSEQ multiplex PCR; TCRdb stores just in-frame clones and leaves some out. The sample yields around 250,000 clones, around 85% seen once. This specimen comes from a study of Ad26.COV2.S vaccination and SARS-CoV-2 variants. Study summary: The study gave Ad26.COV2.S intramuscularly, once or twice 56 days apart. The study, taken as a whole, reports: Analytic work on TCR breadth and depth might have understated the full extent of total T cell responses. Vaccinated and placebo-treated recipients had similar non-spike TCR breadth.

Sample: peripheral blood, taken in a trial of Ad26.COV2.S vaccine versus placebo. The clonotype originates from a person between 18 and 59 years old who received the Ad26.COV2.S COVID-19 vaccine or a placebo.

CDR3 DNA sequence: TGTGCCAGCAGTTACGGGAACAGGGGCAATTCACCCCTCCACTTT. Its protein is CASSYGNRGNSPLHF. The gene calls are TRBV6-5 and TRBJ1-6; 7 bases fit TRBD1. The trim removed 2 bases at V and 7 bases at J, leaving 5 bases unmatched. The CDR3 is 15 amino acids. The germline V gene has CDR1 MNHEY and CDR2 SVGAGI.